This note documents a single T cell receptor (beta chain) sequence. The antigen is undetermined. Investigators spread the genomic DNA of each subset evenly over several immunoSEQ plates. Each sorted subset replicate got 200 ng genomic DNA, 30,000 or so genomes. Some clones are missing from TCRdb's copy, which holds only in-frame ones; the method was immunoSEQ multiplex PCR. In the table there are about 700,000 clones, over 65% of which are singletons. The entry originates in a study of shared clonotypes between healthy human individuals. Study results and caveats: Between a few donors, naive CD4 clonotypes were shared at a level of approximately 5%.

The sequence derives from a woman between 25 and 40 years old in good health. Sequenced sample: memory CD4+ T cells sorted from blood. Noted subset: CD45RA-negative fraction.

CDR3 sequence reads: CASDSGGGGSETQYF. The CDR3 DNA sequence: TGTGCCAGCGACTCGGGGGGAGGGGGGTCGGAGACCCAGTACTTC. The rearrangement links TRBV6-6 to TRBJ2-5, with D perhaps TRBD2 (7 bases). V lost 8 bases and J 5 bases, leaving 21 bases between the germline ends. CDR3 length: 15 amino acids. CDR1 and CDR2 (germline): MNHNY, SVGAGI (reference sequence).